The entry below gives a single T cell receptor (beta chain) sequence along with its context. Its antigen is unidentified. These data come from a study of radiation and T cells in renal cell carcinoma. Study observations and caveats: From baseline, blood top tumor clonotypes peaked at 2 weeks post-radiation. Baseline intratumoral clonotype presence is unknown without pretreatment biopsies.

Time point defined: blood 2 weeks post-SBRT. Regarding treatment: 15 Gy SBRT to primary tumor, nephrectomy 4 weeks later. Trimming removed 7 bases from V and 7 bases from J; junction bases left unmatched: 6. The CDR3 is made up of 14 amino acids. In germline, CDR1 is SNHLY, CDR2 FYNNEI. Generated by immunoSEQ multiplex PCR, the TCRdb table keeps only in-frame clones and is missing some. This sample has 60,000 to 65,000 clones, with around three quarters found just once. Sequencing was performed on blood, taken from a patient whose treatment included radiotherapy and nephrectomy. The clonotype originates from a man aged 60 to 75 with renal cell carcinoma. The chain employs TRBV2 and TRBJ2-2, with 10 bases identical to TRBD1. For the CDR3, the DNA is TGTGCCAGCAAGGGGACAGGGGTTAACGGGGAGCTGTTTTTT. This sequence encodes CASKGTGVNGELFF. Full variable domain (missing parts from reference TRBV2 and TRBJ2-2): EPEVTQTPSHQVTQMGQEVILRCVPISNHLYFYWYRQILGQKVEFLVSFYNNEISEKSEIFDDQFSVERPDGSNFTLKIRSTKLEDSAMYFCASKGTGVNGELFFGEGSRLTVL.